These 18 T cell receptor beta chains were all obtained from the same sample, sequenced in a study of T cells after posttransplantation cyclophosphamide. Treatment was busulfan-fludarabine conditioning, a marrow graft, and cyclophosphamide on days +3 and +4. TCRdb's table, derived via immunoSEQ multiplex PCR, lists solely in-frame clones and lacks some. The sample lists about 12,000 clones, roughly 2% seen once, with less than 20% in the top ten. This sample comprised PBMCs, obtained after allogeneic stem cell transplant with posttransplant cyclophosphamide. Receptor source: a male patient between 25 and 39 years old who received an allogeneic stem cell transplant from a related donor, was CMV-positive, and had no GVHD. Some T cells could come from the graft donor.

This clone showed up just a few times. This chain uses TRBV7-9 with TRBJ2-7; 9 bases map to TRBD1. This CDR3 is built from 16 residues. In germline, CDR1 is SEHNR, CDR2 FQNEAQ (reference sequence). V trimming: 0 bases; J trimming: 1 base; junction bases outside the gene matches: 4. CDR3 region: CASSLATGGKSYEQYF. For the CDR3, the DNA is TGTGCCAGCAGCTTAGCCACAGGGGGCAAGTCCTACGAGCAGTACTTC.

The genes are TRBV7-8 and TRBJ2-6; 10 nucleotides line up with TRBD2. The ends lost 2 bases at V and 0 bases at J; junction bases unmatched: 4. Per germline, CDR1 SGHVS and CDR2 FQNEAQ. The CDR3 extends over 18 amino acids. This CDR3 is CASSLKPSGGSGANVLTF. The CDR3 DNA follows: TGTGCCAGCAGCTTAAAGCCTAGCGGGGGCTCTGGGGCCAACGTCCTGACTTTC.

This clone has a handful of counts. The J gene is TRBJ2-5, the V gene TRBV19; possible D gene TRBD1, 6 bases. This CDR3 is 15 amino acids long. V was shortened by 5 bases and J by 5 bases, with 18 bases between the two germline ends. Germline-derived CDR1 and CDR2 are LNHDA and SQIVND (reference sequence). CDR3 residues: CASSDDVRGRETQYF. The DNA of the CDR3 is TGTGCCAGTAGTGATGATGTCAGGGGCCGCGAGACCCAGTACTTC.

This clone was counted a few times. The chain carries TRBV7-8 and TRBJ2-7; D possibly corresponds to TRBD2 (5 bases). V lost 5 bases and J 6 bases, leaving 20 bases between the germline ends. The germline V gene encodes CDR1 SGHVS and CDR2 FQNEAQ. The CDR3 runs 15 residues. CDR3 coding DNA: TGTGCCAGCAGCCCATGGGCCAGGACTCGGGGCGAGCAGTACTTC. Protein product: CASSPWARTRGEQYF.

This clone is judged medium-sized. This rearrangement joins TRBV19 to TRBJ1-4; D gene uncertain. This CDR3 has 14 amino acids. The germline V gene has CDR1 LNHDA and CDR2 SQIVND (reference sequence). Trimming removed 5 bases at V and 8 bases at J, with 15 bases between. The CDR3: CASSPLEAAEKLFF. The CDR3 DNA is TGTGCCAGTAGTCCCCTCGAGGCGGCAGAAAAACTGTTTTTT.

This clone showed up just a few times. The chain carries TRBV5-3 and TRBJ2-7; D uncertain. TRBV5-3 is treated as an ORF (open reading frame) with a function not yet certain. This CDR3 contains 11 residues. Between the trimmed V and J ends, which lost 4 bases and 3 bases, there was a span of 5 bases. The CDR3 sequence: CARSDNYEQYF. The CDR3 DNA reads TGTGCCAGAAGCGACAACTACGAGCAGTACTTC.

This clone occurred a few times. This chain uses TRBV19 with TRBJ1-6; 7 bases map to TRBD1. CDR3 length equals 15 residues. The germline V gene has CDR1 LNHDA and CDR2 SQIVND (reference sequence). J was trimmed by 9 bases and V by 3 bases; bases with no gene match: 8. The CDR3 region has the DNA TGTGCCAGTAGTATTGGACACAGGGGCAGTTCACCCCTCCACTTT. Translation gives CASSIGHRGSSPLHF.

V is TRBV5-6 and J is TRBJ1-2, with 7 bases aligning to TRBD1. The CDR3 contains 13 residues. V lost 6 bases, J lost 8 bases, and 10 bases stayed unmatched. CDR1 is SGHDT, CDR2 YYEEEE, per germline. In DNA, the CDR3 is TGTGCCAGCATCTACAGGACAGGATTAGGCTACACCTTC. Translation gives CASIYRTGLGYTF.

This clone has only a few counts. The J gene is TRBJ1-5, the V gene TRBV4-1; D might be TRBD1 (5 bases). This CDR3 has 15 residues. V was trimmed by 0 bases and J by 4 bases, leaving 10 bases between them. Per the germline V gene, CDR1 is MGHRA and CDR2 is YSYEKL. DNA for the CDR3: TGCGCCAGCAGCCAAGATCACGGGGGAAATCAGCCCCAGCATTTT. It translates to CASSQDHGGNQPQHF.

The J gene is TRBJ1-2, the V gene TRBV15; D might be TRBD1 (5 bases). Germline values: CDR1 LNHNV, CDR2 YYDKDF (reference sequence). This CDR3 is 16 amino acids long. Trimming pared 5 bases from V and 3 bases from J, leaving 19 bases between. In DNA form, the CDR3 reads TGTGCCACCAGCTCTGGGCAGGGTACTATTGACTATGGCTACACCTTC. It encodes CATSSGQGTIDYGYTF.

The chain joins TRBV20-1 to TRBJ1-2, with D maybe TRBD1 (5 bases). The CDR3 runs to 11 residues. Trimming pared 6 bases from V and 5 bases from J, leaving 10 bases between. In germline, CDR1 is DFQATT, CDR2 SNEGSKA (reference sequence). CDR3 DNA: TGCAGTGCGAATCAGGGTTATGGCTACACCTTC. Translation: CSANQGYGYTF.

This clone turned up a few times. V is TRBV5-6 and J is TRBJ2-1; TRBD2 matches at 11 bases. Trimming at V came to 4 bases and at J to 8 bases, leaving 8 bases not matched to a gene. Germline values: CDR1 SGHDT, CDR2 YYEEEE. This CDR3 comprises 15 residues. The CDR3 coding sequence is TGTGCCAGCAGCCCCGTACTAGCGGGAGCTGATGAGCAGTTCTTC. This sequence encodes CASSPVLAGADEQFF.

This clone was found a few times. The V gene is TRBV6-5, the J gene TRBJ2-7, with TRBD2 matching 7 bases. Per the germline V gene, CDR1 is MNHEY and CDR2 is SVGAGI. The V and J ends lost 8 bases and 7 bases, in that order; junction bases with no gene match: 11. This CDR3 region has 13 residues. The CDR3 coding sequence is TGTGCCAGCCATACTAGCGCCCGGGGGGAGCAGTACTTC. This encodes CASHTSARGEQYF.

The chain has TRBV11-3 and TRBJ2-3; possibly TRBD2 for D (5 bases). CDR3 length: 14 residues. Per germline, CDR1 SGHNT and CDR2 YENEEA. Trimming took 3 bases from V and 0 from J, leaving 7 bases between them. DNA of the CDR3: TGTGCCAGCAGCTTGGTAGCGAGCACAGATACGCAGTATTTT. Its protein product is CASSLVASTDTQYF.

CDR3 coding DNA: TGTGCCAGCTCACCCGAGAAGGAGACACCCCTCCACTTT. Translating gives CASSPEKETPLHF. This rearrangement joins TRBV18 to TRBJ1-6; D unresolved. V was shortened by 3 bases and J by 11 bases, with 11 bases between the two germline ends. Germline-derived CDR1 and CDR2 are KGHSH and LQKENI. CDR3 size: 13 residues.

The chain uses TRBV7-9 and TRBJ1-4; D may be TRBD1 (6 bases). Germline CDR1 SEHNR, CDR2 FQNEAQ (reference sequence). The V and J ends lost 5 bases and 8 bases respectively, with 15 bases between them. The length of the CDR3 is 14 residues. Here the CDR3 reads CASSLQGHGEKLFF. The DNA for the CDR3 is TGTGCCAGCAGCCTCCAGGGGCACGGGGAAAAACTGTTTTTT.

The table lists this clone with a few counts. The chain links TRBV7-7 to TRBJ2-7, with 10 positions matching TRBD2. The CDR3 consists of 13 residues. J was trimmed by 12 bases and V by 4 bases; bases with no gene match: 9. Per the germline V gene, CDR1 is SSHAT and CDR2 is FNYEAQ (reference sequence). The CDR3 DNA reads as TGTGCCAGCAGCTCGTTAGCGGGAGGCCCACCGTACTTC. Amino acid sequence: CASSSLAGGPPYF.

This clone has a handful of counts. This chain connects TRBV11-2 to TRBJ2-1; possibly TRBD1 for D (5 bases). Trimming pared 1 base from V and 13 bases from J, leaving 14 bases between. Looked up from germline, CDR1 is SGHAT and CDR2 is FQNNGV. The CDR3 runs 13 residues. In nucleotides, the CDR3 is TGTGCCAGCAGCTTAGGGGGCCCAAGAGTCCAGTTCTTC. Translating gives CASSLGGPRVQFF. The variable domain in full, with the rest retrieved from reference TRBV11-2 and TRBJ2-1, is EAGVAQSPRYKIIEKRQSVAFWCNPISGHATLYWYQQILGQGPKLLIQFQNNGVVDDSQLPKDRFSAERLKGVDSTLKIQPAKLEDSAVYLCASSLGGPRVQFFGPGTRLTVL.